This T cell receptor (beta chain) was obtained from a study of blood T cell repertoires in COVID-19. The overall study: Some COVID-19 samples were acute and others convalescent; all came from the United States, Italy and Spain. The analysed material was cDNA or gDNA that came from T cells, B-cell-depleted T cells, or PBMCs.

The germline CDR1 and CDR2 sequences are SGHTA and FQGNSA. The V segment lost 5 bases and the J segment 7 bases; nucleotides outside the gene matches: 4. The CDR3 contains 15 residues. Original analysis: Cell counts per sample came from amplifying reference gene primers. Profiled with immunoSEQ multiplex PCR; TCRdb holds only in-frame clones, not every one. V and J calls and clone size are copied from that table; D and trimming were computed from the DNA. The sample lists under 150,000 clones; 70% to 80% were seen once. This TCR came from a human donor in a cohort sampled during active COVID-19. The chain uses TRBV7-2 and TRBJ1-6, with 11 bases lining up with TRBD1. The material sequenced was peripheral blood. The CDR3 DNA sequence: TGTGCCAGCAGCCCCGGGACAGGGGGAAATTCACCCCTCCACTTT. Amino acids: CASSPGTGGNSPLHF.